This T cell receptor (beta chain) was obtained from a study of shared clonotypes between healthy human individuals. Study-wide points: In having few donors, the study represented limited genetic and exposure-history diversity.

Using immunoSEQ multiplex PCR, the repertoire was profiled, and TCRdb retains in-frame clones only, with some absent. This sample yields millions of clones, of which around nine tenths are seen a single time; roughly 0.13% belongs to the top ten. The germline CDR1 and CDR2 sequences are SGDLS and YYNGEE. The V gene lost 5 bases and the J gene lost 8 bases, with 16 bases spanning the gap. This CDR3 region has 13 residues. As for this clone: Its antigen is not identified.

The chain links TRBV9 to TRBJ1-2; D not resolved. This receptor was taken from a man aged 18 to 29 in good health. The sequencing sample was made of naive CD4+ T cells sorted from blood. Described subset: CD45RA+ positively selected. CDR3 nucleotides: TGTGCCAGCAGTGATCCTTCTCCCCCGGGCTACACCTTC. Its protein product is CASSDPSPPGYTF.